The clone carrying this TCR beta chain was observed a single time. Its antigen is still unknown. Relapse was seen in all patients after autologous stem cell transplantation, and brentuximab vedotin exposure was variable. Researchers report purifying CD4+ T cells from thawed PBMCs by magnetic negative selection. The source of the sample is a study of PD-1 blockade in classical Hodgkin lymphoma. Findings and caveats of the study: TCR diversity rose significantly by C4D1 in CD4+ but not CD8+ cells. Complete responders' diversity at baseline resembled that of newly diagnosed patients.

Trimming removed 1 base at V and 4 bases at J, with 8 bases between. This CDR3 has 13 residues. The germline gives CDR1 SGHNT, CDR2 YYREEE (reference sequence). Clones were read by immunoSEQ multiplex PCR, and TCRdb kept only the in-frame ones, dropping some. Of about 12,000 clones in the sample, approximately 79% were seen once. This TCR derives from a human donor with classical Hodgkin lymphoma. V is TRBV5-4 and J is TRBJ1-2; D gene ambiguous. This specimen consisted of CD4+ T cells from blood, obtained at baseline. The CDR3 here is CASSLRQSYGYTF. CDR3 nucleotides: TGTGCCAGCAGCTTGAGGCAGAGCTATGGCTACACCTTC.